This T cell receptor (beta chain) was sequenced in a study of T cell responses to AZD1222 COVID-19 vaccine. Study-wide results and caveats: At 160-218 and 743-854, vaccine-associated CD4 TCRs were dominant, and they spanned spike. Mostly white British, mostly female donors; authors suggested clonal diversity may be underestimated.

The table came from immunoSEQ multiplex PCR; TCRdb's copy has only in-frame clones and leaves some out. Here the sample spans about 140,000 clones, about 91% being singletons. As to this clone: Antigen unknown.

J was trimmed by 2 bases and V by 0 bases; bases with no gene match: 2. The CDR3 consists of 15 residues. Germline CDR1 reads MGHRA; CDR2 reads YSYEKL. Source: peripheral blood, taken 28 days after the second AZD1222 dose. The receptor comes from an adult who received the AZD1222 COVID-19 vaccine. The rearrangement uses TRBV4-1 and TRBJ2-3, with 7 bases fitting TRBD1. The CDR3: CASSQDRGPTDTQYF. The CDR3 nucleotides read TGCGCCAGCAGCCAAGATAGGGGGCCCACAGATACGCAGTATTTT.